The 10 T cell receptor beta chains reported below all come from one sample, sequenced in a study of identical twins. TCRdb processed the 5' RACE reads anew with MiXCR; each CDR3 protein has one entry. Among about 690,000 distinct CDR3 sequences listed, around 5.7% were seen once. Specimen: naive T cells sorted from blood. The receptors were gathered from a man between 18 and 29 years old in good health.

This clonotype was seen repeatedly, ten times or more. This chain connects TRBV2 to TRBJ2-2; no clear D. The length of the CDR3 is 12 residues. Germline V CDR1 and CDR2: SNHLY, FYNNEI. V lost 9 bases, J lost 4 bases, and 9 bases lay in between. The DNA of the CDR3 is TGTGCCAGACGGCCGAGCACCGGGGAGCTGTTTTTT. Encoded protein: CARRPSTGELFF.

The chain recombines TRBV11-2 with TRBJ2-2; TRBD2 matches 10 bases. CDR1 and CDR2 from the germline V gene are SGHAT and FQNNGV. The CDR3 consists of 16 residues. J lost 1 base, V lost 5 bases, and 4 bases had no gene match. CDR3 DNA sequence: TGTGCCAGCAGCCAGACTAGCGGGCAGAACACCGGGGAGCTGTTTTTT. Amino acid sequence: CASSQTSGQNTGELFF.

CDR3 bases: TGCAGTGCTAGAGTGGGGCCCACCGGGGAGCTGTTTTTT. Protein: CSARVGPTGELFF. This rearrangement joins TRBV20-1 to TRBJ2-2; D might be TRBD1 (5 bases). The germline V gene has CDR1 DFQATT and CDR2 SNEGSKA (reference sequence). Trimming pared 1 base from V and 4 bases from J, leaving 7 bases between. This CDR3 has 13 amino acids.

This clonotype was seen repeatedly, ten times or more. The junction does not match germline at one end; this may be a read error. The chain links TRBV4-2 to TRBJ2-1; D not certain. The length of the CDR3 is 16 residues. Germline V gene sequence: CDR1 LGHNA, CDR2 YNFKEQ. CDR3 in DNA: TGTGCCAGCAGCGAAGAAAGAGGTCTTTCCTACAATGAGCAGTTCTTC. Protein product: CASSEERGLSYNEQFF.

This clonotype was counted ten times or more. The chain employs TRBV20-1 and TRBJ2-1, with 12 bases lining up with TRBD2. Germline lookup yields CDR1 DFQATT and CDR2 SNEGSKA (reference sequence). CDR3 length equals 15 residues. V lost 3 bases to trimming and J lost 7 bases; unmatched junction nucleotides: 7. CDR3 DNA sequence: TGCAGTGCTAGCGAGACTAGCGGGGGCGTGAATGAGCAGTTCTTC. Translated: CSASETSGGVNEQFF.

This clonotype was recorded at least ten times. This chain links TRBV20-1 with TRBJ2-4; D tentatively reads TRBD1 or TRBD2 (6 bases each). Germline CDR1 reads DFQATT; CDR2 reads SNEGSKA (reference sequence). V shed 3 bases and J shed 7 bases, with 10 bases lying between them. This CDR3 spans 12 amino acids. This CDR3 is CSASGGGNIQYF. CDR3 sequence (DNA): TGCAGTGCTAGCGGAGGGGGGAACATTCAGTACTTC.

The V call is TRBV29-1, the J call TRBJ1-1, with TRBD1 as a possible D gene (5 bases). This CDR3 is built from 17 residues. Germline V lookup: CDR1 SQVTM, CDR2 ANQGSEA. V was trimmed by 6 bases and J by 0 bases, leaving 23 bases between them. The CDR3 loop is CSVGVARGALMNTEAFF. The CDR3 bases are TGCAGCGTCGGAGTTGCTCGGGGCGCCTTGATGAACACTGAAGCTTTCTTT.

J is TRBJ2-1 and V is TRBV24-1; 11 nucleotides match TRBD2. The germline V gene encodes CDR1 KGHDR and CDR2 SFDVKD. J gave up 6 bases and V 8 bases, and 5 bases lay outside the gene matches. CDR3 size: 14 residues. CDR3 in amino acids: CATITSGSPNEQFF. The CDR3 nucleotides read TGTGCCACCATCACTAGCGGGAGCCCCAATGAGCAGTTCTTC.

This clonotype was seen at least ten times. The genes are TRBV15 and TRBJ2-7, with D possibly matching TRBD2 (6 bases). The V and J ends lost 1 base and 4 bases respectively, with 11 bases between them. The CDR3 totals 14 residues. The germline gives CDR1 LNHNV, CDR2 YYDKDF (reference sequence). The CDR3 spells CATSRGGETYEQYF. The CDR3 DNA reads as TGTGCCACCAGCAGAGGCGGGGAGACTTACGAGCAGTACTTC.

This clonotype was recorded a few times. The rearrangement uses TRBV7-9 and TRBJ2-7, with D tentatively TRBD1 or TRBD2 (5 bases each). CDR3 size: 14 residues. V lost 5 bases, J lost 5 bases, and 16 bases lay in between. The germline CDR1 and CDR2 sequences are SEHNR and FQNEAQ (reference sequence). This chain's CDR3 is CASSPVLRGHEQYF. Written as DNA, the CDR3 is TGTGCCAGCAGCCCGGTTCTGAGGGGCCACGAGCAGTACTTC.